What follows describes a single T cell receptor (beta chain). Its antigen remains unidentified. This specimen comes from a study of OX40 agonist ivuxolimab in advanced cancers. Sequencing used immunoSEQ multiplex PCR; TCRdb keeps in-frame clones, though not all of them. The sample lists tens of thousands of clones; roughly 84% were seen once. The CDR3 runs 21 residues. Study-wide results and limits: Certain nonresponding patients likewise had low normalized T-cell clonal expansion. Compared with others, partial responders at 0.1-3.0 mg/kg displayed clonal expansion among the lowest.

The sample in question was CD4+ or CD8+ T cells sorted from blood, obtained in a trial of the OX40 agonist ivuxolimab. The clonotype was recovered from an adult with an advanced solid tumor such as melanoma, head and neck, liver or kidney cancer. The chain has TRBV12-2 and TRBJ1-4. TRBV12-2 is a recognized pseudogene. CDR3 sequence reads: CASRFTLMGRAGPATNEKLFF. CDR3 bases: TGTGCAAGTCGCTTCACCTTAATGGGCAGGGCGGGACCTGCAACTAATGAAAAACTGTTTTTT.